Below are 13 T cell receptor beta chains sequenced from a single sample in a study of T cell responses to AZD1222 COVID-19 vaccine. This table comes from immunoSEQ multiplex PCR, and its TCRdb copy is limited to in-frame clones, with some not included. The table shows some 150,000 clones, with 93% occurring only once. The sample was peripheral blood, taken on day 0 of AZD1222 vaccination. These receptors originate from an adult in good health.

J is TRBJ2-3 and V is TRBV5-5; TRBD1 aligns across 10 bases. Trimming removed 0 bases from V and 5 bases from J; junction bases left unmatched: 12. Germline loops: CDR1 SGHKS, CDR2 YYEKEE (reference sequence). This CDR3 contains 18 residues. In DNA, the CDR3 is TGTGCCAGCAGCTTGGCCGGGTTGACAGGGGGCTGGGAAGATACGCAGTATTTT. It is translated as CASSLAGLTGGWEDTQYF.

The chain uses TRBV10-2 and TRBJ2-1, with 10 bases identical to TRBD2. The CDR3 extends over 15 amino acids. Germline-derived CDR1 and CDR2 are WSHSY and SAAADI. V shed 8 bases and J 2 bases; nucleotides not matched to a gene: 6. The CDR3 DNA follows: TGCGCCAGCCGCTTAGCGGGAGGAACCTACAATGAGCAGTTCTTC. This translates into CASRLAGGTYNEQFF.

CDR3 amino acids: CSVEKGQGISEAFF. The CDR3 DNA follows: TGCAGCGTTGAAAAGGGGCAGGGTATTTCTGAAGCTTTCTTT. The rearrangement joins TRBV29-1 to TRBJ1-1; a possible D gene is TRBD1 (5 bases). Germline V gene data show CDR1 as SQVTM and CDR2 as ANQGSEA. V gave up 2 bases and J gave up 6 bases, with 16 bases separating them. The CDR3 consists of 14 residues.

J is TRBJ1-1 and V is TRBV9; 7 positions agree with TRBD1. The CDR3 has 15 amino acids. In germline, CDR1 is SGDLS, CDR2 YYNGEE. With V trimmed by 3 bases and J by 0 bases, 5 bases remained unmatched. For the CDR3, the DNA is TGTGCCAGCAGCGCCCAACAGGGGTTGAACACTGAAGCTTTCTTT. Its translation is CASSAQQGLNTEAFF.

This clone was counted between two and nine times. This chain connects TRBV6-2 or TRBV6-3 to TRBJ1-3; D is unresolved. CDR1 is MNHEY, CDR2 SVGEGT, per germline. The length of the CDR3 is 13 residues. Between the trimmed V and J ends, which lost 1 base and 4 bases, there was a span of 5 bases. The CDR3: CASSYFRGNTIYF. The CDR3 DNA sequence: TGTGCCAGCAGTTACTTTCGGGGAAACACCATATATTTT.

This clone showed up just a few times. CDR3 sequence: CASNTGYTNEKLFF. CDR3 in DNA: TGTGCCAGCAATACAGGGTACACTAATGAAAAACTGTTTTTT. The chain joins TRBV2 to TRBJ1-4, with TRBD1 as a possible D gene (6 bases). V was cut by 7 bases and J by 2 bases, with 11 bases left in between. Per the germline V gene, CDR1 is SNHLY and CDR2 is FYNNEI. This CDR3 region has 14 residues. Drawing the rest from reference TRBV2 and TRBJ1-4, the complete variable domain is EPEVTQTPSHQVTQMGQEVILRCVPISNHLYFYWYRQILGQKVEFLVSFYNNEISEKSEIFDDQFSVERPDGSNFTLKIRSTKLEDSAMYFCASNTGYTNEKLFFGSGTQLSVL.

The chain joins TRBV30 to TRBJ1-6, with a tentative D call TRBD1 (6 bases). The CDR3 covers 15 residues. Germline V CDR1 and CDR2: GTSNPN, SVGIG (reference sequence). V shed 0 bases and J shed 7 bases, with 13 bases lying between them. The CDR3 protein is CAWSVGVRGNSPLHF. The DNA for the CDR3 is TGTGCCTGGAGTGTAGGTGTCAGGGGCAATTCACCCCTCCACTTT.

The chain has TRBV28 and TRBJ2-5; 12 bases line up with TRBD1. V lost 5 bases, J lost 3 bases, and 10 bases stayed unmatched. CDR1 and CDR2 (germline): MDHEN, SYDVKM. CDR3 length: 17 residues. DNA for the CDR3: TGTGCCAGCAGTCCAGGTTCCGGGACAGGGGGCGAAGAGACCCAGTACTTC. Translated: CASSPGSGTGGEETQYF.

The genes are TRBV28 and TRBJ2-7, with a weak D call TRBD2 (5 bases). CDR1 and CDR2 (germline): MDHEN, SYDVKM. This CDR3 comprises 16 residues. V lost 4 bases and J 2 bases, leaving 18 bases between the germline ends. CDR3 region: CASSSQPGIRPYEQYF. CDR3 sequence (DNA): TGTGCCAGCAGTTCCCAGCCCGGGATTAGGCCCTACGAGCAGTACTTC. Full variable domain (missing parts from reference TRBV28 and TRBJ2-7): DVKVTQSSRYLVKRTGEKVFLECVQDMDHENMFWYRQDPGLGLRLIYFSYDVKMKEKGDIPEGYSVSREKKERFSLILESASTNQTSMYLCASSSQPGIRPYEQYFGPGTRLTVT.

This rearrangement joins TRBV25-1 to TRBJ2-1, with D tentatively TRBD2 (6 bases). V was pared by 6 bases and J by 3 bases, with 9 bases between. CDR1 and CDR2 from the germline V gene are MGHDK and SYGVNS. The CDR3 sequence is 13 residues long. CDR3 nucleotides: TGTGCCAGCAGAGGGACTTTCTACAATGAGCAGTTCTTC. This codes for CASRGTFYNEQFF.

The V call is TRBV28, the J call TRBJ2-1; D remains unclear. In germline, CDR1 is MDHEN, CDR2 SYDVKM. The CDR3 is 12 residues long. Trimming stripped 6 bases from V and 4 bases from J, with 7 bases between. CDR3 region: CASREKYNEQFF. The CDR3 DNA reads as TGTGCCAGCAGGGAGAAATACAATGAGCAGTTCTTC.

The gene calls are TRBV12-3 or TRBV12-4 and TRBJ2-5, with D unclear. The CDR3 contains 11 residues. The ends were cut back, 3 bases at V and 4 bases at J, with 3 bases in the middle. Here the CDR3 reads CASSFLETQYF. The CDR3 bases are TGTGCCAGCAGTTTTTTAGAGACCCAGTACTTC.

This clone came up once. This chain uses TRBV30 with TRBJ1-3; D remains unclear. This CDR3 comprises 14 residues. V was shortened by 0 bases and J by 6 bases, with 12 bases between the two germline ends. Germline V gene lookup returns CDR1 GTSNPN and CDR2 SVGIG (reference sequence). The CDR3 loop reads CAWSVNGYPNTIYF. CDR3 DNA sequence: TGTGCCTGGAGTGTTAATGGGTATCCAAACACCATATATTTT.